By share, the clone carrying this T cell receptor (beta chain) counts as large. The antigen remains undetermined. These data originate in a study of T-cell memory formation after mild COVID-19. 5'RACE with constant-segment primers built TCRalpha and TCRbeta cDNA libraries with UMIs. From the 5' RACE reads, TCRdb called clonotypes with MiXCR, one entry per CDR3 protein. The profile shows some 15,000 distinct CDR3 sequences, roughly a fifth of them singletons. CDR3 size: 16 residues. V was trimmed by 3 bases and J by 4 bases, leaving 13 bases between them. CDR1 and CDR2 (germline): MNHEY, SMNVEV (reference sequence). General study points: Clones that got smaller from day 15 to 85 had even CD4/CD8, while clones growing later tipped toward CD4+.

V is TRBV27 and J is TRBJ1-6, with D uncertain. This clonotype was obtained from an adult woman who had mild COVID-19 (a few samples of this study predate the infection). Cell type and time point are not known. The sequenced sample was PBMCs or a T cell subset sorted from them (not recorded which). Here the CDR3 DNA reads TGTGCCAGCAGTTTTTGGGAGACCTTATATAATTCACCCCTCCACTTT. It encodes CASSFWETLYNSPLHF.